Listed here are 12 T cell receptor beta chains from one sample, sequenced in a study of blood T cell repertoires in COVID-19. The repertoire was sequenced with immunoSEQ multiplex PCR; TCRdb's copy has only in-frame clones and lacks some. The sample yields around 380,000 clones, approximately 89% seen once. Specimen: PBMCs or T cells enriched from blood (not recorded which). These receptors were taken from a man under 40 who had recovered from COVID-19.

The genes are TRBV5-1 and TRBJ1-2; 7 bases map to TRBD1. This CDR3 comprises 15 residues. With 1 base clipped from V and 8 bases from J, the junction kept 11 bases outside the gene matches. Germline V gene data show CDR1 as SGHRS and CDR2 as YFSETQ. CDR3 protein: CASSLQTGQFVGYTF. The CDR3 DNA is TGCGCCAGCAGCTTGCAAACGGGACAGTTCGTGGGCTACACCTTC.

The CDR3 is CSASQGTDQPQHF. CDR3 bases: TGCAGTGCAAGTCAGGGCACAGATCAGCCCCAGCATTTT. The rearrangement uses TRBV20-1 and TRBJ1-5; tentatively, D is TRBD1 (5 bases). Germline V gene data show CDR1 as DFQATT and CDR2 as SNEGSKA (reference sequence). Deletions cut 6 bases from V and 5 bases from J, with 14 bases between. The CDR3 spans 13 residues.

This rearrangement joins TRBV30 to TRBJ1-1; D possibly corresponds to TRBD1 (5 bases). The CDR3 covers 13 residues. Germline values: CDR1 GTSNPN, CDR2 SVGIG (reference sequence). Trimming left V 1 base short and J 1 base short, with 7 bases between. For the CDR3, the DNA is TGTGCCTGGAGTGCCGGGGGGAACACTGAAGCTTTCTTT. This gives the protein CAWSAGGNTEAFF.

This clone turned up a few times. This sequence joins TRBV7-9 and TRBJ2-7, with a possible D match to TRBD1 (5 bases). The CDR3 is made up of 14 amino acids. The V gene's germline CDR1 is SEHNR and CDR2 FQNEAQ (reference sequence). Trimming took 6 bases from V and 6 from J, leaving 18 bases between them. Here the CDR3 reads CASRDGRAWGEQYF. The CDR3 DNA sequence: TGTGCCAGCAGGGATGGCAGGGCTTGGGGCGAGCAGTACTTC.

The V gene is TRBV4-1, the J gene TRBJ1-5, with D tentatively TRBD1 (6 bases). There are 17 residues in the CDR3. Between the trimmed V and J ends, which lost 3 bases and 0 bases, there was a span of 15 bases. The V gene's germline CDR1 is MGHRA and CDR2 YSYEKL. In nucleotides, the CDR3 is TGCGCCAGCAGCCAGACCCTGGACAGTAATAGCAATCAGCCCCAGCATTTT. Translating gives CASSQTLDSNSNQPQHF.

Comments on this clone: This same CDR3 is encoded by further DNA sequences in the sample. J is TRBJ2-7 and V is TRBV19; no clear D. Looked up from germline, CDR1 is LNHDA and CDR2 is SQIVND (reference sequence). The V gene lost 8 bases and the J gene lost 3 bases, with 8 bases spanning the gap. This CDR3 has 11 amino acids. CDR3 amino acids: CASSTGYEQYF. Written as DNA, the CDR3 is TGTGCCAGTTCTACTGGCTACGAGCAGTACTTC.

CDR3 in amino acids: CAIKLGRSDTFGYGYTF. The CDR3 nucleotides read TGTGCCATCAAGCTGGGGAGGTCGGACACCTTCGGCTATGGCTACACCTTC. The V gene is TRBV5-3, the J gene TRBJ1-2, with D tentatively TRBD1 (5 bases). TRBV5-3 is noted as an ORF with a role that remains uncertain. The CDR3 has 17 residues. V was clipped by 9 bases and J by 4 bases, with 28 bases between them.

CDR3 sequence: CASSYLQGNTEAFF. In nucleotides, the CDR3 is TGCGCCAGCAGCTACTTACAGGGTAACACTGAAGCTTTCTTT. The V gene is TRBV5-1, the J gene TRBJ1-1; tentative D call: TRBD1 (6 bases). Trimming stripped 3 bases from V and 2 bases from J, with 11 bases between. Germline V lookup: CDR1 SGHRS, CDR2 YFSETQ. The CDR3 runs to 14 residues.

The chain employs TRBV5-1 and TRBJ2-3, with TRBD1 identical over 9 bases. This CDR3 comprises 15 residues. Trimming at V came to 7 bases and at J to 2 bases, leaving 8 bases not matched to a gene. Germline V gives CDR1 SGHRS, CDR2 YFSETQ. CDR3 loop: CASQGQGFLTDTQYF. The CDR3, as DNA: TGCGCCAGCCAGGGACAGGGCTTCCTCACAGATACGCAGTATTTT. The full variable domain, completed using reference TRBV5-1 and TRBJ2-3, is KAGVTQTPRYLIKTRGQQVTLSCSPISGHRSVSWYQQTPGQGLQFLFEYFSETQRNKGNFPGRFSGRQFSNSRSEMNVSTLELGDSALYLCASQGQGFLTDTQYFGPGTRLTVL.

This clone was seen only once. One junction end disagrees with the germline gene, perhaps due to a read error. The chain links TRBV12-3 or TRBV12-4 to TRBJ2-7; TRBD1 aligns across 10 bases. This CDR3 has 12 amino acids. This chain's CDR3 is CASSFGGQGTSF. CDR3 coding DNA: TGTGCCAGCAGTTTTGGGGGACAGGGGACTTCCTTC.

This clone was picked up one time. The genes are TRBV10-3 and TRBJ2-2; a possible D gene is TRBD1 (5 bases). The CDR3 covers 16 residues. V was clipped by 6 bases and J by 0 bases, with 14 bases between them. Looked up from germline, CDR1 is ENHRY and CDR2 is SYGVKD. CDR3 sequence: CAISKTDIANTGELFF. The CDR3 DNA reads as TGTGCCATCAGCAAGACAGACATCGCGAACACCGGGGAGCTGTTTTTT.

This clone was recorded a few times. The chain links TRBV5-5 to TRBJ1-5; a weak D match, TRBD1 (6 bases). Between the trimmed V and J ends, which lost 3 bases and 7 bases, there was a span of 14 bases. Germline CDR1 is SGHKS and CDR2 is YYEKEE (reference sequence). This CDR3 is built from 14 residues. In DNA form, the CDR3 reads TGTGCCAGCAGCTCCCGGCAGGGGAAACAGCCCCAGCATTTT. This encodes CASSSRQGKQPQHF.